The TCR beta chain under discussion was sequenced for a study of Graves' ophthalmopathy and Graves' hyperthyroidism. RNA transcripts were the source from which TCR beta CDR3 regions were amplified. First-round RT-PCR relied on HTBI primers, and a second-round multiplex PCR came next. From the multiplex PCR reads, TCRdb called clonotypes with MiXCR, one entry per CDR3 protein. The data hold about 740,000 distinct CDR3 sequences, with roughly 40% observed a single time. This clonotype occurred once. Antigen: not known. Study-wide findings and caveats: Sensitivity of about 67% and specificity of 72% to 80% were achieved by the model that predicted ophthalmopathy progression.

V was shortened by 5 bases and J by 5 bases, with 8 bases between the two germline ends. Germline V gene data show CDR1 as MNHNS and CDR2 as SASEGT. This CDR3 comprises 12 residues. This receptor was taken from an adult man with Graves' ophthalmopathy. The rearrangement links TRBV6-1 to TRBJ2-3; D ambiguous. Input material: peripheral blood. CDR3 sequence reads: CASSYELDTQYF. Written as DNA, the CDR3 is TGTGCCAGCAGTTACGAACTAGATACGCAGTATTTT.